Each of the 11 T cell receptor beta chains below was sequenced from the same sample in a study of blood T cell repertoires in COVID-19. Data came from immunoSEQ multiplex PCR; TCRdb stores just in-frame clones and leaves some out. The data show 170,000 or so clones, with roughly 84% seen just once and less than 2% held by the top ten. The sequenced sample was peripheral blood. These receptor sequences come from a human donor in a cohort sampled during active COVID-19.

This sequence joins TRBV4-1 and TRBJ1-1, with D possibly TRBD1 on 5 matching bases. Trimming shortened V by 4 bases and J by 0 bases, and 12 bases separated the two germline ends. Germline assignment: CDR1 MGHRA and CDR2 YSYEKL. The CDR3 has 15 amino acids. CDR3 sequence (DNA): TGCGCCAGCAGCCGTGGAAAACAGGTGAACACTGAAGCTTTCTTT. It specifies CASSRGKQVNTEAFF.

This sequence joins TRBV6-6 and TRBJ2-7, with TRBD2 matching 7 bases. This CDR3 has 15 amino acids. After removal of 2 bases from V and 0 bases from J, the junction contained 4 bases not matched to a gene. The germline CDR1 and CDR2 sequences are MNHNY and SVGAGI (reference sequence). The CDR3 here is CASSYKRGSSYEQYF. The CDR3 coding sequence is TGTGCCAGCAGTTACAAGCGGGGTAGCTCCTACGAGCAGTACTTC.

Only a few counts were recorded for this clone. This chain uses TRBV19 with TRBJ1-1, with TRBD1 identical over 11 bases. J lost 6 bases, V lost 10 bases, and 10 bases had no gene match. The CDR3 runs 14 residues. Germline CDR1 reads LNHDA; CDR2 reads SQIVND (reference sequence). DNA for the CDR3: TGTGCCACCCGGACAGGGGGCGGGTTCGCTGAAGCTTTCTTT. Its protein is CATRTGGGFAEAFF.

The gene calls are TRBV9 and TRBJ2-1; 8 positions match TRBD2. This CDR3 is 14 amino acids long. V trimming: 6 bases; J trimming: 2 bases; junction bases outside the gene matches: 4. CDR1 and CDR2 (germline): SGDLS, YYNGEE. The CDR3 loop is CASNPGGPYNEQFF. The CDR3 bases are TGTGCCAGCAACCCGGGGGGGCCCTACAATGAGCAGTTCTTC.

The rearrangement links TRBV5-1 to TRBJ1-3; possible D gene TRBD1, 6 bases. This CDR3 has 15 amino acids. Trimming left V 4 bases short and J 1 base short, with 12 bases between. The germline CDR1 and CDR2 sequences are SGHRS and YFSETQ. CDR3 DNA sequence: TGCGCCAGCAGCCTAACAGGGTCATCTGGAAACACCATATATTTT. Its protein is CASSLTGSSGNTIYF.

This chain joins TRBV6-2 or TRBV6-3 and TRBJ2-1; D is possibly TRBD2 (6 bases). The CDR3 has 17 residues. Looked up from germline, CDR1 is MNHEY and CDR2 is SVGEGT. The germline V and J ends were trimmed by 6 bases and 2 bases, with 20 bases remaining between them. CDR3 region: CASSHPGGGKAYNEQFF. The CDR3 nucleotides read TGTGCCAGCAGCCACCCCGGCGGCGGGAAGGCCTACAATGAGCAGTTCTTC.

CDR3 loop: CASSLDRVSNQPQHF. CDR3 nucleotides: TGTGCCAGCAGCCTGGACAGGGTTAGCAATCAGCCCCAGCATTTT. The genes are TRBV27 and TRBJ1-5, with 8 bases identical to TRBD1. Germline CDR1 reads MNHEY; CDR2 reads SMNVEV (reference sequence). Losses at the gene ends were 6 bases for V and 0 bases for J; bases not matched to a gene: 4. There are 15 residues in the CDR3.

On this clone: Distinct nucleotide sequences in the sample also encode this CDR3. The chain has TRBV7-9 and TRBJ2-7; no reliable D call. V lost 4 bases to trimming and J lost 3 bases, with 4 bases between them. Germline assignment: CDR1 SEHNR and CDR2 FQNEAQ (reference sequence). CDR3 size: 11 residues. The CDR3 DNA is TGTGCCAGCAGCTCTGTCTACGAGCAGTACTTC. Its protein is CASSSVYEQYF.

The V call is TRBV11-3, the J call TRBJ2-3, with TRBD1 matching 7 bases. The CDR3 has 17 residues. The V and J ends lost 5 bases and 0 bases, in that order; junction bases with no gene match: 11. CDR1 and CDR2 (germline): SGHNT, YENEEA. The CDR3 loop reads CASSQKPGQYSTDTQYF. The CDR3 coding sequence is TGTGCCAGCAGCCAAAAACCGGGACAGTATAGCACAGATACGCAGTATTTT.

The chain employs TRBV28 and TRBJ1-2, with a weak D call TRBD1 (6 bases). This CDR3 has 14 residues. Trimming left V 6 bases short and J 4 bases short, with 15 bases between. Germline V lookup: CDR1 MDHEN, CDR2 SYDVKM. The CDR3 DNA is TGTGCCAGCAGCCGGGGGGCCGGGTCCTATGGCTACACCTTC. This sequence encodes CASSRGAGSYGYTF.

The chain employs TRBV12-3 or TRBV12-4 and TRBJ1-5; no reliable D call. CDR3 length: 13 residues. V was shortened by 3 bases and J by 7 bases, with 10 bases between the two germline ends. The CDR3 loop reads CASSLRVGQPQHF. The CDR3 DNA follows: TGTGCCAGCAGTTTGAGGGTGGGACAGCCCCAGCATTTT.